This T cell receptor delta chain was profiled in a study of delta chains in infants with herpesvirus infections. TCR cDNA was made from PBMC RNA with gamma- and delta-chain-specific primers. TCRdb ran CATT on the RT-PCR reads. The data contain thousands of delta-chain clones, under 50% of them seen just once; the ten biggest clones take up approximately 5%. This clone was detected only once. Germline-derived CDR1 and CDR2 are GEAIGNYY and EKD. This CDR3 has 14 amino acids. V shed 3 bases, J shed 4 bases, and the junction held 6 bases outside the gene matches. The chain links TRDV2 to TRDJ1, with 8 bases identical to TRDD3. This receptor was obtained from a human donor who was a Ugandan infant, either HIV-exposed or HIV-unexposed (not recorded which). This specimen consisted of peripheral blood, obtained at time point 4 of longitudinal follow-up. This chain's CDR3 is CACDSIGGYDKLIF. In DNA, the CDR3 is TGTGCCTGTGACTCCATAGGGGGATACGATAAACTCATCTTT.